This T cell receptor beta chain was identified in a study of blood T cell repertoires in COVID-19. As for the study in general: There were acute and convalescent COVID-19 samples, and they came from the United States, Italy and Spain. Sample material is recorded as cDNA or gDNA derived from T cells, B-cell-depleted T cells, or PBMCs.

As processed by the authors: The authors estimated nucleated cell counts from reference gene primer amplification. Here immunoSEQ multiplex PCR was the method, and the copy in TCRdb shows in-frame clones only, minus some. For V, J and clone size, that table is used; D and trimming come from the DNA. This table has over 85,000 clones, 80% to 90% appearing once. V shed 4 bases and J 6 bases; nucleotides not matched to a gene: 5. Germline V gene data show CDR1 as LGHDT and CDR2 as YNNKEL (reference sequence). This CDR3 spans 13 amino acids. The receptor comes from a woman older than 75 with acute or convalescent COVID-19. The rearrangement links TRBV3-1 (or the pseudogene TRBV3-2) to TRBJ1-2; 7 nucleotides agree with TRBD1. Sample: peripheral blood. As DNA, the CDR3 is TGTGCCAGCAGCCCGACAGGGAGTCATGGCTACACCTTC. Residues: CASSPTGSHGYTF.